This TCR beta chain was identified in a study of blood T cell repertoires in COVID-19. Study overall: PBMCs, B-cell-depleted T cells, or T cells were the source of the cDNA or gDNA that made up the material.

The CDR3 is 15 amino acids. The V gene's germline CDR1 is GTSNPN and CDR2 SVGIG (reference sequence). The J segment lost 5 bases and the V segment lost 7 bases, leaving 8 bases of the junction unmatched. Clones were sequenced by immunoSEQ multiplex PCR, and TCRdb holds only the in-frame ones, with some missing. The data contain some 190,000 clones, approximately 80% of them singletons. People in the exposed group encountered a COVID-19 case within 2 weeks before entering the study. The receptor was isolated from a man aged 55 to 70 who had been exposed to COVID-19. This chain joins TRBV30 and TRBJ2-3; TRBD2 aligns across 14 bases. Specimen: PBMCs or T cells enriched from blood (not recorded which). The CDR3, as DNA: TGTGCCTCCCAACCGGGACTAGCGGGAGTAGATACGCAGTATTTT. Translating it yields CASQPGLAGVDTQYF.